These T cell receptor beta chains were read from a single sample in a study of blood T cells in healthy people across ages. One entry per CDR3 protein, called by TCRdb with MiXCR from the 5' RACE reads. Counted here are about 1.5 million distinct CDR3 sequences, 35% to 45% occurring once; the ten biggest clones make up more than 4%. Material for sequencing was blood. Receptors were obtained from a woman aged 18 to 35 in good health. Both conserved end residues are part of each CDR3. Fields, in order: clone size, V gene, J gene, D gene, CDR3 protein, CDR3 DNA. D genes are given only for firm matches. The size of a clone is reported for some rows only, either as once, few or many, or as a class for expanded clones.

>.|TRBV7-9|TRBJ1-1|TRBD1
CASSTQTGPEAFF
TGTGCCAGCAGCACCCAGACAGGGCCTGAAGCTTTCTTT
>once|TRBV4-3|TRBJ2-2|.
CASSQGPLGGNTGELFF
TGCGCCAGCAGCCAAGGCCCCTTGGGGGGAAACACCGGGGAGCTGTTTTTT
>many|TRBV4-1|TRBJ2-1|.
CASSPGSNEQFF
TGCGCCAGCAGCCCAGGAAGCAATGAGCAGTTCTTC
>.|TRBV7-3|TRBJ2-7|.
CASSLSPGGPYEQYF
TGTGCCAGCAGCTTAAGTCCAGGGGGGCCCTACGAGCAGTACTTC
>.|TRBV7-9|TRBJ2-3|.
CASSIQGISTDTQYF
TGTGCCAGCAGCATACAGGGTATCTCCACAGATACGCAGTATTTT
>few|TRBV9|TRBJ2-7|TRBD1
CASSPGDSRDEQYF
TGTGCCAGCAGCCCCGGGGACAGCCGCGACGAGCAGTACTTC
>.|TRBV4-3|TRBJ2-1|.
CASSPNSFYNEQFF
TGCGCCAGCAGTCCAAATTCTTTCTACAATGAGCAGTTCTTC
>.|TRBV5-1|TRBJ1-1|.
CASSSLPNTEAFF
TGCGCCAGCAGCAGCTTACCGAACACTGAAGCTTTCTTT
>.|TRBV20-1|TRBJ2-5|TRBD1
CSATGDQETQYF
TGCAGTGCGACAGGGGACCAAGAGACCCAGTACTTC
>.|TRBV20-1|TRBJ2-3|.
CSARDSMGTDTQYF
TGCAGTGCTAGAGATTCGATGGGCACAGATACGCAGTATTTT
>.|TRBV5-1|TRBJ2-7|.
CASSLGGGSSLEQYF
TGCGCCAGCAGCTTGGGAGGAGGGAGCTCTCTCGAGCAGTACTTC
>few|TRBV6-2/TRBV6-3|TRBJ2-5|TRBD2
CASRATSGSYNEQYF
TGTGCCAGCAGAGCAACTAGCGGGAGCTACAATGAGCAGTACTTC
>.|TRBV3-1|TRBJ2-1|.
CASSPGQKSSYNEQFF
TGTGCCAGCAGCCCCGGACAGAAAAGCTCCTACAATGAGCAGTTCTTC
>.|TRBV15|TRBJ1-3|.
CATSRDRTSGNTIYF
TGTGCCACCAGCAGAGATAGAACCTCTGGAAACACCATATATTTT
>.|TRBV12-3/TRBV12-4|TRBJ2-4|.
CASIGAWGKNIQYF
TGTGCCTCGATCGGGGCATGGGGCAAAAACATTCAGTACTTC
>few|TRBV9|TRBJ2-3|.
CASSVAVSTDTQYF
TGTGCCAGCAGCGTAGCGGTGAGCACAGATACGCAGTATTTT
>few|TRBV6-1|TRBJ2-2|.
CASRGHNTGELFF
TGTGCCAGCAGAGGACACAACACCGGGGAGCTGTTTTTT
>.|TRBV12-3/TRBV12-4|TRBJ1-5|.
CASSVHTPQPQHF
TGTGCCAGCAGTGTACATACTCCTCAGCCCCAGCATTTT
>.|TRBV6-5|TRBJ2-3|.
CASSEATRGTDTQYF
TGTGCCAGCAGCGAGGCTACCCGAGGTACAGATACGCAGTATTTT
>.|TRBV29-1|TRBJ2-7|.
CSVAGQGSSYEQHF
TGCAGCGTTGCGGGTCAAGGGAGTTCCTACGAGCAGCACTTC
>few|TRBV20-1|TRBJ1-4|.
CSARKGPVGEKLFF
TGCAGTGCTAGGAAAGGGCCCGTCGGTGAAAAACTGTTTTTT
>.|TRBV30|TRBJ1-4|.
CARTQRSNEKLFF
TGTGCCAGGACACAGAGAAGTAATGAAAAACTGTTTTTT
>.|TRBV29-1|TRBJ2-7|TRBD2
CSVEFLSGSSRGSYEQYF
TGCAGCGTTGAGTTCTTGAGCGGGAGTTCTCGCGGCTCCTACGAGCAGTACTTC
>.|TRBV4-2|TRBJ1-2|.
CASSQTTGLTSNGYTF
TGTGCCAGCAGCCAGACCACTGGCCTGACAAGTAATGGCTACACCTTC
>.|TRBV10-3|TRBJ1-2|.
CAISESNYGYTF
TGTGCCATCAGTGAGTCTAACTATGGCTACACCTTC
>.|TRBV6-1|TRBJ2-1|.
CASSEGVFTYNEQFF
TGTGCCAGCAGTGAAGGAGTGTTTACCTACAATGAGCAGTTCTTC
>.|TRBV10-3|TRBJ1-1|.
CAISDRDGNTEAFF
TGTGCCATCAGTGATCGGGACGGGAACACTGAAGCTTTCTTT
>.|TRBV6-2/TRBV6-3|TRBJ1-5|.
CASSTRDGPNQPQHF
TGTGCCAGCAGTACCCGGGACGGACCCAATCAGCCCCAGCATTTT
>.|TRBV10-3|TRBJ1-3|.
CAISEGHHSGNTIYF
TGTGCCATCAGTGAGGGACACCACTCTGGAAACACCATATATTTT
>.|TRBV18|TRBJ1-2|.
CASSNPGTAIYGYTF
TGTGCCAGCTCAAACCCCGGGACGGCCATCTATGGCTACACCTTC
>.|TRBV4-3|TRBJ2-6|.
CASSQGLLWLASQNSGANVLTF
TGCGCCAGCAGCCAAGGTCTGCTCTGGCTAGCGTCCCAGAATTCTGGGGCCAACGTCCTGACTTTC
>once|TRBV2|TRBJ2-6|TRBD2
CASRKREAGANVLTF
TGTGCCAGCAGGAAACGGGAGGCTGGGGCCAACGTCCTGACTTTC
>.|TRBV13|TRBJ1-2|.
CASSMTGHYGYTF
TGTGCCAGCAGCATGACAGGCCACTATGGCTACACCTTC
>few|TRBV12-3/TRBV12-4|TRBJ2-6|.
CASIRRSGANVLTF
TGTGCCAGCATCCGAAGGTCTGGGGCCAACGTCCTGACTTTC
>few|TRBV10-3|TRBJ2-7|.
CAISELSGGHEQYF
TGTGCCATCAGTGAGCTCTCAGGCGGCCACGAGCAGTACTTC
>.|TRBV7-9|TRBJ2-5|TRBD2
CASSFSSGKETQYF
TGTGCCAGCAGCTTTTCTAGCGGGAAAGAGACCCAGTACTTC
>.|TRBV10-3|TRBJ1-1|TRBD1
CAISGTEGLSTEAFF
TGTGCCATCAGCGGGACAGAGGGCCTGTCCACTGAAGCTTTCTTT
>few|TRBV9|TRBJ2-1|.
CASSPAGTVYYNEQFF
TGTGCCAGCAGCCCCGCCGGGACTGTGTATTACAATGAGCAGTTCTTC
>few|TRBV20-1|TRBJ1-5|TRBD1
CSARDRVDQPQHF
TGCAGTGCCAGGGACAGGGTAGATCAGCCCCAGCATTTT
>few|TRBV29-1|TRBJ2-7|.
CSVEHRDFPYEQYF
TGCAGCGTTGAACACCGGGACTTCCCTTACGAGCAGTACTTC
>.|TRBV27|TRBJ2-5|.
CASSLLGIGGQETQYF
TGTGCCAGCAGTTTATTGGGAATAGGGGGGCAAGAGACCCAGTACTTC
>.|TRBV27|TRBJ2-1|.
CASRDGGGRRKEQFF
TGTGCCAGCAGGGATGGGGGAGGTCGCCGCAAGGAGCAGTTCTTC
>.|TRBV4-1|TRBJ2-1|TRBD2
CASSEGTSGVDNEQFF
TGCGCCAGCAGCGAGGGAACTAGCGGGGTCGACAATGAGCAGTTCTTC
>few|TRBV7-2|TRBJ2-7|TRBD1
CASSSGPGQAYEQYF
TGTGCCAGCAGCTCCGGACCGGGACAGGCCTACGAGCAGTACTTC
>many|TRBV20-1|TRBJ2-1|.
CSARRAGSYNEQFF
TGCAGTGCTAGAAGGGCGGGCTCCTACAATGAGCAGTTCTTC
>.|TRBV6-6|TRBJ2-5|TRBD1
CASSYGQGRWETQYF
TGTGCCAGCAGTTACGGACAGGGGAGGTGGGAGACCCAGTACTTC
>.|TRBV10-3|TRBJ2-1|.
CAISGASSSYNEQFF
TGTGCCATCAGTGGAGCCTCAAGCTCCTACAATGAGCAGTTCTTC
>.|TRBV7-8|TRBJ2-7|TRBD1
CASSLEETGDIYEQYF
TGTGCCAGCAGCTTAGAGGAGACAGGGGATATCTACGAGCAGTACTTC
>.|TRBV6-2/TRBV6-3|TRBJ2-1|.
CASSPTKNEQFF
TGTGCCAGCAGCCCCACTAAGAATGAGCAGTTCTTC
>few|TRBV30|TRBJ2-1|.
CAFRRTATATNEQFF
TGTGCCTTCCGGAGGACAGCCACCGCCACCAATGAGCAGTTCTTC
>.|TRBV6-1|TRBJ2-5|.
CASPVYNEQYF
TGTGCCAGTCCAGTCTACAATGAGCAGTACTTC
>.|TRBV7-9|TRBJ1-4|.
CASGPQGEGREKLFF
TGTGCCAGCGGCCCCCAAGGCGAGGGACGTGAAAAACTGTTTTTT
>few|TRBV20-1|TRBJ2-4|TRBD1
CSARDGGQVDKGYF
TGCAGTGCTAGAGATGGGGGACAGGTAGATAAGGGGTACTTC
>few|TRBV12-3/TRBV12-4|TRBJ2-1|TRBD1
CASSLDGTELFF
TGTGCCAGCAGTTTAGATGGGACAGAGCTGTTCTTC
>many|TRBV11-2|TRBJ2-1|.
CASSPPLSSYNEQFF
TGTGCCAGCAGCCCGCCTCTGAGCTCCTACAATGAGCAGTTCTTC
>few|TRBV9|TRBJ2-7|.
CASSARLLADSSYEQYF
TGTGCCAGCAGCGCCCGCCTGTTAGCGGATAGCTCCTACGAGCAGTACTTC
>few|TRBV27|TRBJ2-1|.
CASSYQGQNNEQFF
TGTGCCAGCAGTTACCAGGGACAAAACAATGAGCAGTTCTTC
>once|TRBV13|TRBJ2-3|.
CASSSSRGASTDTQYF
TGTGCCAGCAGCTCCAGCAGGGGAGCGAGCACAGATACGCAGTATTTT
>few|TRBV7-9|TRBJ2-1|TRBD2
CASSLLRTSGRVHEQFF
TGTGCCAGCAGCTTACTCCGGACTAGCGGGAGGGTACATGAGCAGTTCTTC
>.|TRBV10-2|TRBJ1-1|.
CASRENRAGTEAFF
TGCGCCAGCAGAGAGAACAGGGCTGGGACTGAAGCTTTCTTT